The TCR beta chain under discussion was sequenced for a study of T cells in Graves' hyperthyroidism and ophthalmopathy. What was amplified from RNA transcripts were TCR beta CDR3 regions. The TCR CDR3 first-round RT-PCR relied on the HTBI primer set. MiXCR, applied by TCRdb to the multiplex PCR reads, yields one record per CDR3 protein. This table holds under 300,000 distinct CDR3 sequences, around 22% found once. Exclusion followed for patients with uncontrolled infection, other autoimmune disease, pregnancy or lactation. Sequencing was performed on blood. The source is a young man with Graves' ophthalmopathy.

This CDR3 is CASSQEGPGTSGANVLTF. The CDR3 DNA is TGTGCCAGCAGCCAAGAGGGCCCCGGGACTAGCGGGGCCAACGTCCTGACTTTC. The V call is TRBV4-2, the J call TRBJ2-6, with 9 nucleotides matching TRBD2. This CDR3 region has 18 residues. With 0 bases clipped from V and 4 bases from J, the junction kept 7 bases outside the gene matches. CDR1 is LGHNA and CDR2 is YNFKEQ in the germline V gene.